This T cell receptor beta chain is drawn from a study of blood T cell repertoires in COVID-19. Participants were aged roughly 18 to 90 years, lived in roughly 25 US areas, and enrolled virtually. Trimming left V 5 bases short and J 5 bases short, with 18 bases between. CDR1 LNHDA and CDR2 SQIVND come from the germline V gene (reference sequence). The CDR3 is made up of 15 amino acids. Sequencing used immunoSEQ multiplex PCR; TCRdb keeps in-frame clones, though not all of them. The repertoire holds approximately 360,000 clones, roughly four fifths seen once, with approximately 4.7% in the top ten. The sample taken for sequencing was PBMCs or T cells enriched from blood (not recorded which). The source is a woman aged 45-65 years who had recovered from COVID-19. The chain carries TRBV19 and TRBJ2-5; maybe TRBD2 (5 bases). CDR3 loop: CASSARDTLVETQYF. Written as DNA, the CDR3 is TGTGCCAGTAGTGCACGGGATACGCTTGTGGAGACCCAGTACTTC.